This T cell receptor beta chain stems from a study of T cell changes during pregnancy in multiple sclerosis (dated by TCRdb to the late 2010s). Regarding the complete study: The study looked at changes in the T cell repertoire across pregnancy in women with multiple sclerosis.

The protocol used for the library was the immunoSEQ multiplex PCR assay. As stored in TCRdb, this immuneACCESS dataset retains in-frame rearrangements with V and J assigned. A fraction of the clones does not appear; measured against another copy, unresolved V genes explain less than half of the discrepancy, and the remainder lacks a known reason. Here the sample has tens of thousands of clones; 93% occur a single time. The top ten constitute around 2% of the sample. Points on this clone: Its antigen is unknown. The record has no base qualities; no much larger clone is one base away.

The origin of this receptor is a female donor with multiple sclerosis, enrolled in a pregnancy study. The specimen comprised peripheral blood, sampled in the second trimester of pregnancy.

At the DNA level, the sequence is TGTGCCAGCAGTTCCGGGACTAGCGGTTACAATGAGCAGTTCTTC. It specifies CASSSGTSGYNEQFF. The rearrangement joined TRBV6-5 to TRBJ2-1; a stretch of 11 junction bases matches TRBD2. From the cysteine through the phenylalanine, the CDR3 covers 15 amino acids. The DNA shown is the 45-base CDR3, in frame from base 1. The CDR1 and CDR2 encoded by the germline V gene are MNHEY and SVGAGI. V trim: 4 bases; J trim: 4 bases; unmatched bases: 3.